The sequence of this T cell receptor beta chain was determined in a study of CXCR3-negative and CXCR3-positive naive CD8 T cells. The germline gives CDR1 DFQATT, CDR2 SNEGSKA (reference sequence). The CDR3 length is 16 residues. Through 5' RACE with UMI labels, the TRB cDNA libraries were prepared. TCRdb derives one entry per CDR3 protein from the 5' RACE reads, leaving out DNA. The sample has roughly 4,800 distinct CDR3 sequences; the top ten hold roughly 1.4%. General study points: Post-cryopreservation CXCR3 expression was partly diminished, and the bulk of assays employed fresh PBMCs. Comparison of naive CXCR3-negative and CXCR3-positive cells revealed similar TRBV-TRBJ usage, while memory cells differed. A higher hydrophobicity marked the TRB CDR3s of CXCR3-positive naive cells versus CXCR3-negative naive cells.

This clonotype is classed as medium-sized (0.01 to 0.1%) by frequency. Its cognate antigen is unknown. The clonotype was recovered from a human donor in good health. Some clones in this sample may be carry-over from other donors' samples. Sequenced sample: naive CXCR3+ CD8+ T cells from blood. Subset described: CD45RO-CCR7+CD27+CD95- naive CD8+ T cells expressing CXCR3 (TNR3+). This chain links TRBV20-1 with TRBJ2-2; the TCRdb call, TRBD2, lacks DNA for checking. CDR3 loop: CSASGPSGMNTGELFF.